The 4 T cell receptor beta chains given below trace back to one sample, sequenced in a study of blood T cell repertoires in COVID-19. Assay: immunoSEQ multiplex PCR; the TCRdb copy retains only in-frame clones and omits some. The table has around 150,000 clones, around four fifths seen once. Sequencing was carried out using PBMCs or T cells enriched from blood (not recorded which). These receptors came from a woman aged 40 to 50 who had recovered from COVID-19.

The genes are TRBV5-4 and TRBJ2-2; a weak D match, TRBD2 (5 bases). CDR3 length: 15 amino acids. The ends were cut back, 4 bases at V and 3 bases at J, with 13 bases in the middle. Germline V gene sequence: CDR1 SGHNT, CDR2 YYREEE (reference sequence). The CDR3 sequence: CASSDTSSYTGELFF. CDR3 coding DNA: TGTGCCAGCAGCGATACTAGTTCTTACACCGGGGAGCTGTTTTTT.

CDR3 residues: CASSILRGGSFTDTQYF. CDR3 sequence (DNA): TGTGCCAGCAGCATCCTCAGGGGCGGGTCATTCACAGATACGCAGTATTTT. The V gene is TRBV7-3, the J gene TRBJ2-3; D perhaps matches TRBD1 (6 bases). The ends were cut back, 5 bases at V and 2 bases at J, with 20 bases in the middle. Germline CDR1 reads SGHTA; CDR2 reads FQGTGA. CDR3 length: 17 residues. The whole variable domain, remainder taken from reference TRBV7-3 and TRBJ2-3, is GAGVSQTPSNKVTEKGKYVELRCDPISGHTALYWYRQSLGQGPEFLIYFQGTGAADDSGLPNDRFFAVRPEGSVSTLKIQRTERGDSAVYLCASSILRGGSFTDTQYFGPGTRLTVL.

The V call is TRBV29-1, the J call TRBJ2-3; 10 positions agree with TRBD1. Germline CDR1 is SQVTM and CDR2 is ANQGSEA. CDR3 length: 13 residues. The junction had 7 bases not matched to a gene; V was cut back by 7 bases and J by 6 bases. The DNA for the CDR3 is TGCAGCGCAAAGACAGGGGGCCTCGATACGCAGTATTTT. It codes for CSAKTGGLDTQYF.

The chain uses TRBV5-1 and TRBJ2-1; 13 bases fit TRBD2. V was pared by 5 bases and J by 2 bases, with 4 bases of the junction left unmatched. This CDR3 has 16 amino acids. Germline CDR1 reads SGHRS; CDR2 reads YFSETQ. The CDR3 reads CASSTSGRVTYNEQFF. In nucleotides, the CDR3 is TGCGCCAGCAGTACTAGCGGGAGGGTTACCTACAATGAGCAGTTCTTC.